This TCR beta chain was captured by sequencing in a study of cytomegalovirus exposure and HLA in healthy donors. The PCR contained 60 Vbeta and 13 Jbeta primers. Repertoires were generated with immunoSEQ multiplex PCR, while TCRdb's copy carries only in-frame clones and drops some. The sample yields around 150,000 clones, approximately 9% seen once. The CDR3 runs 18 residues. The J segment lost 2 bases and the V segment lost 3 bases, leaving 11 bases of the junction unmatched. Per the germline V gene, CDR1 is SGHNT and CDR2 is YENEEA. Sequencing used PBMCs. This TCR derives from a male donor in good health and CMV-seronegative. The chain employs TRBV11-3 and TRBJ1-3; 9 bases map to TRBD1. The DNA for the CDR3 is TGTGCCAGCAGCTTGTTGCCGGGACAGGGTCGGACTGGAAACACCATATATTTT. Translation gives CASSLLPGQGRTGNTIYF.